These 17 T cell receptor beta chains share one sample of origin, sequenced in a study of cytomegalovirus exposure and HLA in healthy donors. The PCR had 60 Vbeta and 13 Jbeta primers. The repertoire was sequenced with immunoSEQ multiplex PCR; TCRdb's copy has only in-frame clones and lacks some. Of some 100,000 clones in the sample, around 81% were seen once. The sample taken for sequencing was PBMCs. These receptors all come from a woman aged 25 to 39 in good health and CMV-seronegative.

The chain couples TRBV19 to TRBJ2-6; D remains ambiguous. The V and J ends lost 7 bases and 4 bases respectively, with 14 bases between them. This CDR3 spans 15 amino acids. Germline assignment: CDR1 LNHDA and CDR2 SQIVND (reference sequence). CDR3 residues: CASKLGWAGANVLTF. The CDR3 DNA follows: TGTGCCAGTAAATTAGGCTGGGCCGGGGCCAACGTCCTGACTTTC.

This clone has just one count. The J gene is TRBJ1-3, the V gene TRBV7-9; 7 bases map to TRBD1. Germline V gene lookup returns CDR1 SEHNR and CDR2 FQNEAQ (reference sequence). The CDR3 length is 16 residues. Unmatched junction bases numbered 8, after V lost 2 bases and J lost 4 bases. The CDR3 DNA follows: TGTGCCAGCAGCTTAAGTACAGGGGAAGTCGGAAACACCATATATTTT. It codes for CASSLSTGEVGNTIYF.

This clone was observed a few times. J is TRBJ2-5 and V is TRBV13; 11 nucleotides match TRBD2. V lost 5 bases, J lost 1 base, and 6 bases stayed unmatched. CDR3 length equals 16 residues. Germline V gene lookup returns CDR1 PRHDT and CDR2 FYEKMQ (reference sequence). The CDR3 region is CASSELTSGTQETQYF. The CDR3 region has the DNA TGTGCCAGCAGCGAACTGACTAGCGGGACCCAAGAGACCCAGTACTTC.

This CDR3 reads CASSLAGRSSQYF. The CDR3 DNA is TGCGCCAGCAGCTTGGCCGGGAGGTCAAGCCAGTACTTC. The rearrangement joins TRBV5-1 to TRBJ2-7; TRBD2 aligns across 7 bases. Trimming removed 0 bases from V and 10 bases from J; junction bases left unmatched: 7. In germline, CDR1 is SGHRS, CDR2 YFSETQ. This CDR3 has 13 amino acids. The entire variable domain, with the rest obtained from reference TRBV5-1 and TRBJ2-7, is as follows: KAGVTQTPRYLIKTRGQQVTLSCSPISGHRSVSWYQQTPGQGLQFLFEYFSETQRNKGNFPGRFSGRQFSNSRSEMNVSTLELGDSALYLCASSLAGRSSQYFGPGTRLTVT.

The J gene is TRBJ2-1, the V gene TRBV4-3; 15 positions agree with TRBD2. Per germline, CDR1 LGHNA and CDR2 YSLEER. With 0 bases clipped from V and 7 bases from J, the junction kept 4 bases outside the gene matches. The CDR3 extends over 17 amino acids. The CDR3 sequence: CASSQDPGLAGGNEQFF. The CDR3 DNA is TGCGCCAGCAGCCAAGACCCGGGACTAGCGGGAGGAAATGAGCAGTTCTTC.

The V call is TRBV7-2, the J call TRBJ2-5; D perhaps matches TRBD2 (5 bases). The germline V and J ends were trimmed by 3 bases and 5 bases, with 13 bases remaining between them. Germline assignment: CDR1 SGHTA and CDR2 FQGNSA. CDR3 length: 14 amino acids. The CDR3 protein is CASSLQASWETQYF. DNA of the CDR3: TGTGCCAGCAGCTTGCAGGCTAGCTGGGAGACCCAGTACTTC.

This clone was detected a few times. This chain uses TRBV6-5 with TRBJ2-1; TRBD2 agrees at 13 bases. The length of the CDR3 is 15 residues. Germline CDR1 and CDR2: MNHEY and SVGAGI. With V trimmed by 6 bases and J by 10 bases, 9 bases remained unmatched. The CDR3 loop is CASSRGLAGVREQFF. DNA for the CDR3: TGTGCCAGCAGCCGCGGACTAGCGGGAGTTCGCGAGCAGTTCTTC.

The chain employs TRBV7-7 and TRBJ2-2; no reliable D call. This CDR3 contains 14 residues. CDR1 SSHAT and CDR2 FNYEAQ come from the germline V gene (reference sequence). Deletions cut 2 bases from V and 5 bases from J, with 9 bases between. The CDR3 DNA follows: TGTGCCAGCAGCTTATACGGGTTTACCGGGGAGCTGTTTTTT. Translation: CASSLYGFTGELFF.

The gene calls are TRBV10-3 and TRBJ1-2, with a possible D match to TRBD1 (6 bases). CDR3 size: 15 residues. Trimming took off 8 bases at V and 2 bases at J, with 18 bases between the two ends. The V gene's germline CDR1 is ENHRY and CDR2 SYGVKD. CDR3 bases: TGTGCCATCTTCTTTCAGGGGAACTCCAACTATGGCTACACCTTC. Translating gives CAIFFQGNSNYGYTF.

This clone was counted only a few times. V is TRBV5-4 and J is TRBJ2-3; 7 nucleotides align to TRBD1. Germline V gene data show CDR1 as SGHNT and CDR2 as YYREEE (reference sequence). With V trimmed by 6 bases and J by 1 base, 5 bases remained unmatched. This CDR3 contains 14 residues. CDR3 residues: CASKLDRGTDTQYF. Here the CDR3 DNA reads TGTGCCAGCAAACTAGACAGGGGCACAGATACGCAGTATTTT.

A few counts support this clone. The genes are TRBV28 and TRBJ2-3, with D tentatively TRBD1 (5 bases). The V end lost 5 bases, the J end lost 11 bases, and 20 bases lay between the germline ends. Germline-derived CDR1 and CDR2 are MDHEN and SYDVKM. The CDR3 is made up of 14 amino acids. Here the CDR3 reads CASSPRTSPRGQYF. The CDR3 DNA sequence: TGTGCCAGCAGTCCTAGGACCTCCCCAAGGGGGCAGTATTTT.

V gene TRBV7-2 combines with J gene TRBJ2-1, with 13 bases lining up with TRBD2. This CDR3 has 15 amino acids. Germline V gives CDR1 SGHTA, CDR2 FQGNSA. V lost 5 bases and J lost 6; bases outside the gene matches: 4. This CDR3 reads CASSPGLAGTNEQFF. The CDR3 DNA reads TGTGCCAGCAGCCCGGGACTAGCGGGAACCAATGAGCAGTTCTTC.

The rearrangement uses TRBV30 and TRBJ1-2; tentatively, D is TRBD1 (5 bases). Germline-derived CDR1 and CDR2 are GTSNPN and SVGIG (reference sequence). This CDR3 is 12 amino acids long. Trimming removed 4 bases from V and 3 bases from J, with 9 bases in between. The CDR3 DNA reads TGTGCCTGGAATCAAGGGGACTATGGCTACACCTTC. It codes for CAWNQGDYGYTF.

This clone was seen just once. The chain carries TRBV2 and TRBJ2-3; no reliable D call. Germline values: CDR1 SNHLY, CDR2 FYNNEI. The V end was cut by 6 bases, the J end by 5 bases, with 12 bases between. This CDR3 is 13 amino acids long. The CDR3 DNA is TGTGCCAGCAGGGTATTTACTGGAGATACGCAGTATTTT. Translation gives CASRVFTGDTQYF.

The chain links TRBV6-5 to TRBJ2-5; the match to TRBD2 covers 8 bases. Germline CDR1 is MNHEY and CDR2 is SVGAGI. This CDR3 has 15 residues. Trimming cost V 7 bases and J 2 bases; bases outside gene matches: 9. CDR3 loop: CASTRAGVDQETQYF. Here the CDR3 DNA reads TGTGCCAGCACCAGAGCGGGAGTCGATCAAGAGACCCAGTACTTC.

CDR3 sequence reads: CASSLARGGSANTGELFF. DNA for the CDR3: TGTGCCAGCAGCTTAGCCAGGGGCGGGAGCGCGAACACCGGGGAGCTGTTTTTT. The gene calls are TRBV7-9 and TRBJ2-2; D might be TRBD2 (7 bases). The V gene lost 0 bases and the J gene lost 0 bases, with 14 bases spanning the gap. CDR3 length: 18 residues. Germline V gene lookup returns CDR1 SEHNR and CDR2 FQNEAQ (reference sequence).

The chain recombines TRBV4-3 with TRBJ2-1; 8 nucleotides align to TRBD2. The germline V gene encodes CDR1 LGHNA and CDR2 YSLEER. This CDR3 region has 15 residues. The V and J ends lost 3 bases and 0 bases, in that order; junction bases with no gene match: 1. CDR3 sequence (DNA): TGCGCCAGCAGCCAGAGCGGGAGCTCCTACAATGAGCAGTTCTTC. Translation: CASSQSGSSYNEQFF.